Given below is one TCR beta chain in context. The data are from a study of cytomegalovirus exposure and HLA in healthy donors. PCR was performed using 60 Vbeta and 13 Jbeta primers. Data came from immunoSEQ multiplex PCR; TCRdb stores just in-frame clones and leaves some out. The table records about 120,000 clones, approximately 80% of them present only once. The CDR3 is made up of 16 amino acids. Germline CDR1 and CDR2: SGHAT and FQNNGV. Trimming cost V 4 bases and J 5 bases, with 20 bases left between them. Specimen: PBMCs. The sequence came from a middle-aged woman in good health and CMV-seronegative. The J gene is TRBJ1-2, the V gene TRBV11-2; TRBD1 is a possible D gene (6 bases). For the CDR3, the DNA is TGTGCCAGCAGCTCCGAGGTTGGACAGTGGAATTATGGCTACACCTTC. Encoded protein: CASSSEVGQWNYGYTF.